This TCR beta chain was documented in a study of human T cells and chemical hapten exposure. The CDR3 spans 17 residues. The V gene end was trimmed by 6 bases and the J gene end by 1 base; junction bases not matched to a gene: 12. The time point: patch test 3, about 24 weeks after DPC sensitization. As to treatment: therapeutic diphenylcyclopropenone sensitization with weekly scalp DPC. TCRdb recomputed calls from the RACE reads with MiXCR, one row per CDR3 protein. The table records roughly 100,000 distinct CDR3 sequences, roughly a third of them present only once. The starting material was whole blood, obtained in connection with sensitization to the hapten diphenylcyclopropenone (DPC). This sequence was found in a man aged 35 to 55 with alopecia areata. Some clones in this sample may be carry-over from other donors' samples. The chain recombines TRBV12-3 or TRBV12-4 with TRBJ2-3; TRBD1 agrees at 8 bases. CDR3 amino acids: CASRPTRGPGGTDTQYF. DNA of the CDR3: TGTGCCAGCAGGCCCACCAGGGGGCCGGGGGGCACAGATACGCAGTATTTT.